A single T cell receptor (beta chain) is shown here with its context. Germline V gene sequence: CDR1 SGHAT, CDR2 FQNNGV. Trimming stripped 2 bases from V and 4 bases from J, with 12 bases between. The CDR3 totals 15 residues. This entry belongs to a study of blood T cell repertoires in COVID-19. As for the study in general: The samples span acute and convalescent COVID-19 from the United States, Italy and Spain. Sources were T cells, B-cell-depleted T cells, or PBMCs; the material itself was cDNA or gDNA.

Clones were read by immunoSEQ multiplex PCR, and TCRdb kept only the in-frame ones, dropping some. The sample includes almost 50,000 clones, 79% of them seen just once. The sequenced sample consisted of peripheral blood. The chain uses TRBV11-2 and TRBJ2-1, with TRBD2 as a possible D gene (5 bases). The sequence was collected from a man aged 65 to 79 with acute or convalescent COVID-19. CDR3 loop: CASSLKRLLYNEQFF. Written as DNA, the CDR3 is TGTGCCAGCAGCTTAAAGCGGCTATTATACAATGAGCAGTTCTTC.